This T cell receptor (beta chain) was captured by sequencing in a study of blood T cell repertoires in COVID-19. Study summary: Samples taken during acute and convalescent COVID-19 were collected in the United States, Italy and Spain. In each case, the material was cDNA or gDNA derived from T cells, B-cell-depleted T cells, or PBMCs.

Original processing methods: The assay estimated nucleated cells by amplifying reference gene primers. Libraries were prepared by immunoSEQ multiplex PCR; TCRdb keeps only in-frame clonotypes and omits some of them. The V and J calls and clone size come from that table; D and trimming were worked out from the DNA. The repertoire includes around 280,000 clones, 88% of them detected once, and over 9% sits in the top ten. Seattle enrolled patients during active infection and tracked them longitudinally. CDR3 length equals 15 residues. V gave up 5 bases and J gave up 0 bases, with 11 bases separating them. Germline lookup yields CDR1 LGHNA and CDR2 YSLEER.

The chain employs TRBV4-3 and TRBJ2-1, with unresolved D. The clonotype comes from a woman under 40 with COVID-19, enrolled during active disease. Sequenced input: peripheral blood. The CDR3 loop is CASSSRLSSYNEQFF. For the CDR3, the DNA is TGCGCCAGCAGCTCCCGTTTGAGCTCCTACAATGAGCAGTTCTTC.